This TCR beta chain derives from a study of cytomegalovirus exposure and HLA in healthy donors. CDR1 and CDR2 (germline): SGDLS, YYNGEE. J was trimmed by 6 bases and V by 3 bases; bases with no gene match: 5. The CDR3 totals 14 residues. The primer mix had 60 Vbeta and 13 Jbeta primers. The assay was immunoSEQ multiplex PCR, and TCRdb's table has in-frame clones only and misses some. The sample has around 180,000 clones, approximately 84% seen once; the top ten hold about 0.25%. As to this clone: Antigen specificity is unknown. The sample contains more than one DNA sequence encoding this CDR3.

Study findings and constraints: An Asian-associated ancestry cluster reportedly showed fewer N-insertions than the approximately 670-donor mean in a later analysis.

Specimen: PBMCs. The receptor was isolated from a boy between 10 and 17 years old in good health and CMV-seronegative. The gene calls are TRBV9 and TRBJ2-1; the match to TRBD2 covers 8 bases. The CDR3 sequence: CASSAGGGGNEQFF. CDR3 DNA sequence: TGTGCCAGCAGCGCGGGGGGGGGAGGCAATGAGCAGTTCTTC.